This TCR beta chain emerged from a study of blood T cell repertoires in COVID-19. Study at large: The analysed material was cDNA or gDNA that came from T cells, B-cell-depleted T cells, or PBMCs.

The method was immunoSEQ multiplex PCR; TCRdb's version includes in-frame clones alone and lacks a portion of them. The sample shows approximately 93,000 clones, about 76% of them seen only once. The length of the CDR3 is 15 residues. Deletions cut 2 bases from V and 7 bases from J, with 14 bases between. Germline values: CDR1 SEHNR, CDR2 FQNEAQ (reference sequence). The rearrangement joins TRBV7-9 to TRBJ2-2; maybe TRBD1 (5 bases). The sample was peripheral blood. The sequence derives from a woman aged 80 or older with acute or convalescent COVID-19. The CDR3 region has the DNA TGTGCCAGCAGCTTAAGAGGTCAGGGTGACGGGGAGCTGTTTTTT. Translated: CASSLRGQGDGELFF.